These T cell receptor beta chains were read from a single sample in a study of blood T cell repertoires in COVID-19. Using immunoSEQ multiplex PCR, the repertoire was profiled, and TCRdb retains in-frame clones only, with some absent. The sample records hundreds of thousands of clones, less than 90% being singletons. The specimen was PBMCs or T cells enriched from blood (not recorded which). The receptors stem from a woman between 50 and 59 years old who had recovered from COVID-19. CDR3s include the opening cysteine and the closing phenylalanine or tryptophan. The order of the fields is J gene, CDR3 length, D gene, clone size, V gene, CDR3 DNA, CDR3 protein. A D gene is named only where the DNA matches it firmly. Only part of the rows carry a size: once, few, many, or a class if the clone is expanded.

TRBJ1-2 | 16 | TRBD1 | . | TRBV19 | TGTGCCAGTAAGGGGATCGACAGGGGATCTAACTATGGCTACACCTTC | CASKGIDRGSNYGYTF
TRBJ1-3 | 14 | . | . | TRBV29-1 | TGCAGCGTCCGAGGCGGAGCCTCTGGAAACACCATATATTTT | CSVRGGASGNTIYF
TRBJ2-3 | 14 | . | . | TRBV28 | TGTGCCAGCACCGGCGCGGGCCGCACAGATACGCAGTATTTT | CASTGAGRTDTQYF
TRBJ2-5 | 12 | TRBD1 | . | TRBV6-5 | TGTGCCAGCCAAGGGACAGGAGAGACCCAGTACTTC | CASQGTGETQYF
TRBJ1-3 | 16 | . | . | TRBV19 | TGTGCCAGTAGCCCCCGGCAGGCGAGCTCTGGAAACACCATATATTTT | CASSPRQASSGNTIYF
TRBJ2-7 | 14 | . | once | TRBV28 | TGTGCCAGCAGTAAACTCCACAGGGCCGACGAGCAGTACTTC | CASSKLHRADEQYF
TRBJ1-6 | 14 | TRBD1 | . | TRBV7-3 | TGTGCCAGCAGCCGGGACAGAGGGACTTCACCCCTCCACTTT | CASSRDRGTSPLHF
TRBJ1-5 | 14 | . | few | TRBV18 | TGTGCCAGCTCTCGTCAGGGAGGAGATCAGCCCCAGCATTTT | CASSRQGGDQPQHF
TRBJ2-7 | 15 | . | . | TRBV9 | TGTGCCAGCAGCGTAGCTACAGGGTACTCCTACGAGCAGTACTTC | CASSVATGYSYEQYF
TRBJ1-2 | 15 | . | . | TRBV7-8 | TGTGCCAGCAGACAAGGTGCAGGCAGTAGCTATGGCTACACCTTC | CASRQGAGSSYGYTF
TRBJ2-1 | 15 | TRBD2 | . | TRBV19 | TGTGCCAGTAGTATCCGTAGCGGGAGGTTCAATGAGCAGTTCTTC | CASSIRSGRFNEQFF
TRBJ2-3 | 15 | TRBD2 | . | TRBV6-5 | TGTGCCAGCAGCTTAGGGACTAGAAACACAGATACGCAGTATTTT | CASSLGTRNTDTQYF
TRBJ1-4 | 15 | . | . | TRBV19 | TGTGCCAGTAGTATACCCACAGGTGTAAATGAAAAACTGTTTTTT | CASSIPTGVNEKLFF
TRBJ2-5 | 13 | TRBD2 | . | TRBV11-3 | TGTGCCAGCAGCTTGGGGGGAGGGGCGACCCAGTACTTC | CASSLGGGATQYF
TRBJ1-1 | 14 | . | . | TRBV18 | TGTGCCAGCTCAGAGCTCGGGGGAGACACTGAAGCTTTCTTT | CASSELGGDTEAFF
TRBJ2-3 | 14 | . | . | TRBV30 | TGTGCCTGGAGTCGAGGGCGAAGCACAGATACGCAGTATTTT | CAWSRGRSTDTQYF
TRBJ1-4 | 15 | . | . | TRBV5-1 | TGCGCCAGCAACCCTGGTGGGGCCGTCAATGAAAAACTGTTTTTT | CASNPGGAVNEKLFF
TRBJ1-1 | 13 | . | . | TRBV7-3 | TGTGCCAGCAGCTCCTTGGGGCCCGCTGAAGCTTTCTTT | CASSSLGPAEAFF
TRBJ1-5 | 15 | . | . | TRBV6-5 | TGTGCCAGTTCCGGGGAGATTTATAGCAATCAGCCCCAGCATTTT | CASSGEIYSNQPQHF
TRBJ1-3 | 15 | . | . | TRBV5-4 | TGTGCCAGCAGCTTGGACAGTTTCTCTGGAAACACCATATATTTT | CASSLDSFSGNTIYF
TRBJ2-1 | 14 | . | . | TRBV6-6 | TGTGCCAGCAGCCCACTAGGCTCCTACAATGAGCAGTTCTTC | CASSPLGSYNEQFF
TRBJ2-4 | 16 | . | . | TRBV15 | TGTGCCACCAGCAGAGATCTTACGGGGGCCAAAAACATTCAGTACTTC | CATSRDLTGAKNIQYF
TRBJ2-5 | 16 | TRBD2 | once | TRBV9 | TGTGCCAGCAGTCGGCCGGGTAGCGGGAGCGGGGAGACCCAGTACTTC | CASSRPGSGSGETQYF
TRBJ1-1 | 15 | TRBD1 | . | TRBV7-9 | TGTGCCAGCAGCCTAAGACAGGGTATGAACACTGAAGCTTTCTTT | CASSLRQGMNTEAFF
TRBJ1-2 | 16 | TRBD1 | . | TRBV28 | TGTGCCAGCAGTCTCCCAACCGGGACAGGGAACTATGGCTACACCTTC | CASSLPTGTGNYGYTF
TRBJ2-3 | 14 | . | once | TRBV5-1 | TGCGCCAGCAGCTTGGCCGGACAGCCGGATACGCAGTATTTT | CASSLAGQPDTQYF
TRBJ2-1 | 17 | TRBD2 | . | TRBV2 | TGTGCCAGCAGGGGCTCCCCACTAGCGGGAGGGCCAGATGAGCAGTTCTTC | CASRGSPLAGGPDEQFF
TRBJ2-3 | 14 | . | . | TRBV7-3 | TGTGCCAGCAGCATGGGAGGAGGGGAAGATACGCAGTATTTT | CASSMGGGEDTQYF
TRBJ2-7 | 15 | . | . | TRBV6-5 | TGTGCCAGCAGTTATTATACCGGGAGAACCTACGAGCAGTACTTC | CASSYYTGRTYEQYF
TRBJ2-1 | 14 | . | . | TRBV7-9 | TGTGCCAGCAGCTTAGGGCTAGCGCCAAATGAGCAGTTCTTC | CASSLGLAPNEQFF
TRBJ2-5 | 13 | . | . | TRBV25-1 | TGTGCCAGCACCAGGGCTTCACAAGAGACCCAGTACTTC | CASTRASQETQYF
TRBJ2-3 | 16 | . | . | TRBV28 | TGTGCCAGCAGCCCCACGGCGGGTCCTAGCACAGATACGCAGTATTTT | CASSPTAGPSTDTQYF
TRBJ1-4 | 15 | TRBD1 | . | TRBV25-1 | TGTGCCAGCAGCCAGGTGGGACAGGGGAATGAAAAACTGTTTTTT | CASSQVGQGNEKLFF
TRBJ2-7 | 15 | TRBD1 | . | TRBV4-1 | TGCGCCAGCAGCCAAGACGGGACAGGGTGGTACGAGCAGTACTTC | CASSQDGTGWYEQYF
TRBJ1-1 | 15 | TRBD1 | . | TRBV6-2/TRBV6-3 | TGTGCCAGCAGTCCGCATTCGGGACAGCGGTCTGAAGCTTTCTTT | CASSPHSGQRSEAFF
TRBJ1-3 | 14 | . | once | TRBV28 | TGTGCCAGCAGTTATGGACAGCCAGGAAACACCATATATTTT | CASSYGQPGNTIYF
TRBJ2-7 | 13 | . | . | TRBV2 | TGTGCCAGCAGTGAAGGCCTAACCTACGAGCAGTACTTC | CASSEGLTYEQYF
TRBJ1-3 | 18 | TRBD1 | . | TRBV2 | TGTGCCAGCAGTGAAGCTTTAGGGGACAGGGGGTCGGTAAACACCATATATTTT | CASSEALGDRGSVNTIYF